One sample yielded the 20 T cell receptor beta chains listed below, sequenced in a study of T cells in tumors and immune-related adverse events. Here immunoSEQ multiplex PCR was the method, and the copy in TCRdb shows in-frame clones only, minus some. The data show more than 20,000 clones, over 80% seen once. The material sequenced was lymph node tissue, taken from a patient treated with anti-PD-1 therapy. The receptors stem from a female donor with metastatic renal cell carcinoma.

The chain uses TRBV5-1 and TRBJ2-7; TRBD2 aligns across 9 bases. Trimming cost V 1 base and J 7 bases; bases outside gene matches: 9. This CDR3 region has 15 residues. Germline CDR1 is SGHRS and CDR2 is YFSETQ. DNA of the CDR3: TGCGCCAGCAGCTTGAAAATAGCGGGAGCTGAAGAGCAGTACTTC. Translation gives CASSLKIAGAEEQYF.

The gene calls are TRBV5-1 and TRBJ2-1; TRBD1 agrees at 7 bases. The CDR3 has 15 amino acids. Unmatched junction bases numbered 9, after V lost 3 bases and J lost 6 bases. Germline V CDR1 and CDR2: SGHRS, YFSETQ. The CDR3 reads CASSSGQAPPNEQFF. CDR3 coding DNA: TGCGCCAGCAGCTCTGGACAGGCTCCCCCCAATGAGCAGTTCTTC.

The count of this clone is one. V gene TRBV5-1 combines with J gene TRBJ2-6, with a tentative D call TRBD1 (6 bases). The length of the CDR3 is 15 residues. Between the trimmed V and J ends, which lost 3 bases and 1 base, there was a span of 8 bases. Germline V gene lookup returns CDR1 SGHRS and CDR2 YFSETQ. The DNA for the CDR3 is TGCGCCAGCAGCTATACAGGGTCTGGGGCCAACGTCCTGACTTTC. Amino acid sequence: CASSYTGSGANVLTF. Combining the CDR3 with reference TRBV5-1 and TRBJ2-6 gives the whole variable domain KAGVTQTPRYLIKTRGQQVTLSCSPISGHRSVSWYQQTPGQGLQFLFEYFSETQRNKGNFPGRFSGRQFSNSRSEMNVSTLELGDSALYLCASSYTGSGANVLTFGAGSRLTVL.

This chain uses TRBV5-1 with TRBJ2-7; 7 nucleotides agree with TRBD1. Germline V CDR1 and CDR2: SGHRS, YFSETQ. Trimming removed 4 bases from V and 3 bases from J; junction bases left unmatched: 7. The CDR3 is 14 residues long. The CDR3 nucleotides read TGCGCCAGCAGCAGAGCTCAGGGGGACTACGAGCAGTACTTC. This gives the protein CASSRAQGDYEQYF.

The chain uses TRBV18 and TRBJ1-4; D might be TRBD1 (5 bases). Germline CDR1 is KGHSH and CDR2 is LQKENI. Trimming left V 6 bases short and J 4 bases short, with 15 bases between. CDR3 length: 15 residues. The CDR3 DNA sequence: TGTGCCAGCTCCCCCCGGGACCGGGTTAATGAAAAACTGTTTTTT. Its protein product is CASSPRDRVNEKLFF.

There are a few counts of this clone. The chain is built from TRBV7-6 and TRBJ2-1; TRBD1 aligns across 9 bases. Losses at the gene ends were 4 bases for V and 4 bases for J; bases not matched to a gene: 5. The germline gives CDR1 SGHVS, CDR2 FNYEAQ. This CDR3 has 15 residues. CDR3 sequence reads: CASSSGQGNYNEQFF. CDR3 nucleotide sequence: TGTGCCAGCAGCTCCGGACAGGGGAATTACAATGAGCAGTTCTTC.

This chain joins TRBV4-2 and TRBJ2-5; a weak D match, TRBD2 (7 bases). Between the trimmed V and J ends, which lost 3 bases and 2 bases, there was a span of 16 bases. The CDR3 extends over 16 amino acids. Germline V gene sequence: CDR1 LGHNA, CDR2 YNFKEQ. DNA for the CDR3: TGTGCCAGCAGCCAGGGGGCTACGGGAGGTCAAGAGACCCAGTACTTC. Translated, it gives CASSQGATGGQETQYF.

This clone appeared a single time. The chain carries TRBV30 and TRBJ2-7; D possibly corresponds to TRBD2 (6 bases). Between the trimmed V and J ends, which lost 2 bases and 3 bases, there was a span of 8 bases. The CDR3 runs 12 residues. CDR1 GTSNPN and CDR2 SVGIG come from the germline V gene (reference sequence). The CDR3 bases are TGTGCCTGGAGTAGTAGCGGCTACGAGCAGTACTTC. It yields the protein CAWSSSGYEQYF. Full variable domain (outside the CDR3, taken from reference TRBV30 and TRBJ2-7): SQTIHQWPATLVQPVGSPLSLECTVEGTSNPNLYWYRQAAGRGLQLLFYSVGIGQISSEVPQNLSASRPQDRQFILSSKKLLLSDSGFYLCAWSSSGYEQYFGPGTRLTVT.

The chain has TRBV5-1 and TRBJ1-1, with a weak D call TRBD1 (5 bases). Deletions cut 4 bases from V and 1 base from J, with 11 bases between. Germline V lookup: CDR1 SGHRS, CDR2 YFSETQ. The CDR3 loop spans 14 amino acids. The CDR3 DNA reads TGCGCCAGCAGCCTTCTAACAGGGAACACTGAAGCTTTCTTT. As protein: CASSLLTGNTEAFF. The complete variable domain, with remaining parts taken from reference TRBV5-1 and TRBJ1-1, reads KAGVTQTPRYLIKTRGQQVTLSCSPISGHRSVSWYQQTPGQGLQFLFEYFSETQRNKGNFPGRFSGRQFSNSRSEMNVSTLELGDSALYLCASSLLTGNTEAFFGQGTRLTVV.

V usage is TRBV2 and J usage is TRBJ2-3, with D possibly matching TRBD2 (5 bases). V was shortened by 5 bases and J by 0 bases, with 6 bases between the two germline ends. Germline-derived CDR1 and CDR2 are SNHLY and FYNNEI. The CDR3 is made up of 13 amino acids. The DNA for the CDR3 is TGTGCCAGCAGTCTAGCCAGCACAGATACGCAGTATTTT. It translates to CASSLASTDTQYF.

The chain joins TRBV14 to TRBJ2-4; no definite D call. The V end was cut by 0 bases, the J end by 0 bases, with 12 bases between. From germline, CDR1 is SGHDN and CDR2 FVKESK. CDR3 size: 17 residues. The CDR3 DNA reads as TGTGCCAGCAGCCAAGAGGGATCGCGGACAGCCAAAAACATTCAGTACTTC. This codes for CASSQEGSRTAKNIQYF.

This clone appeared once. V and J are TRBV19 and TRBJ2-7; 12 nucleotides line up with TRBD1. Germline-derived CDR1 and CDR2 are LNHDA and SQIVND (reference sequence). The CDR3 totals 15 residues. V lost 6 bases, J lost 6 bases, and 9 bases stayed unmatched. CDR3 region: CASSPPGQGAAEQYF. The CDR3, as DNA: TGTGCCAGTAGCCCCCCGGGACAGGGGGCGGCCGAGCAGTACTTC.

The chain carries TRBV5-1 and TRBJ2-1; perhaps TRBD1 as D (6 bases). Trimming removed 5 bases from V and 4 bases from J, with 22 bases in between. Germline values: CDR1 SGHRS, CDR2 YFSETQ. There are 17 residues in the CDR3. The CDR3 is CASRSHTGTRGYNEQFF. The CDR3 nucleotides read TGCGCCAGCAGGTCTCACACCGGGACAAGGGGTTACAATGAGCAGTTCTTC.

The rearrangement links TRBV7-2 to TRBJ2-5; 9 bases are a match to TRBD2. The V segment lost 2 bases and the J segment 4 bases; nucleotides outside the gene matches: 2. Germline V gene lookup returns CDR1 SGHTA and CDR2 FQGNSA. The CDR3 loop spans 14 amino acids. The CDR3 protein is CASSLSGGLETQYF. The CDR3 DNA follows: TGTGCCAGCAGCTTAAGCGGGGGGCTAGAGACCCAGTACTTC.

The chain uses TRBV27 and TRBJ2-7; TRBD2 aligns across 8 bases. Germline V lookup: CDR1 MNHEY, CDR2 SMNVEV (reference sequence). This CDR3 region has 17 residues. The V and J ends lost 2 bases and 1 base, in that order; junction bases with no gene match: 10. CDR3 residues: CASSLRGSGAWSYEQYF. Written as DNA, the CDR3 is TGTGCCAGCAGTTTACGGGGTAGCGGGGCTTGGTCCTACGAGCAGTACTTC.

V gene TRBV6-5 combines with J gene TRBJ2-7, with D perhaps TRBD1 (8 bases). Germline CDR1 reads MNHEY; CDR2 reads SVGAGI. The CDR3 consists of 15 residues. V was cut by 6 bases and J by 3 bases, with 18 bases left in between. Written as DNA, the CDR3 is TGTGCCAGCAGACCCGGACAGGGAGGGGTCTACGAGCAGTACTTC. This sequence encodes CASRPGQGGVYEQYF.

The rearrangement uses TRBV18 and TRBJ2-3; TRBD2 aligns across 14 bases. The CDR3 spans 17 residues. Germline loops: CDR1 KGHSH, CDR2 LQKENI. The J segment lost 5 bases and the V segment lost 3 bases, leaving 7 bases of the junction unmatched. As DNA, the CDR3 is TGTGCCAGCTCACCGCCCGGACTAGCGGGAGGATTAGATACGCAGTATTTT. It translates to CASSPPGLAGGLDTQYF.

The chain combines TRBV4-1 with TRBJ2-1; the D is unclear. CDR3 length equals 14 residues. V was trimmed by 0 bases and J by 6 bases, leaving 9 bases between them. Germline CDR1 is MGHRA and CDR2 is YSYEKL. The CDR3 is CASSQDVYVNEQFF. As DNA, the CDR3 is TGCGCCAGCAGCCAAGATGTGTACGTCAATGAGCAGTTCTTC.

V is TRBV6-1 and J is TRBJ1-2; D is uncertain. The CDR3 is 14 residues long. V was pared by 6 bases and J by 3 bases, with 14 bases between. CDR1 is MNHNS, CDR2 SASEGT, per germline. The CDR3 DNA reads TGTGCCAGCAGGCTTCAATGGGGAGACTATGGCTACACCTTC. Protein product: CASRLQWGDYGYTF.

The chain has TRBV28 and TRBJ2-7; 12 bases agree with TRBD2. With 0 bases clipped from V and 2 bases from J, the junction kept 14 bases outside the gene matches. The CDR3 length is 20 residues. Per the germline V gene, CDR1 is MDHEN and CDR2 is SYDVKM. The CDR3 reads CASSLWGYRLAGENTYEQYF. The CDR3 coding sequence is TGTGCCAGCAGTTTATGGGGGTACCGACTAGCGGGAGAAAACACCTACGAGCAGTACTTC.